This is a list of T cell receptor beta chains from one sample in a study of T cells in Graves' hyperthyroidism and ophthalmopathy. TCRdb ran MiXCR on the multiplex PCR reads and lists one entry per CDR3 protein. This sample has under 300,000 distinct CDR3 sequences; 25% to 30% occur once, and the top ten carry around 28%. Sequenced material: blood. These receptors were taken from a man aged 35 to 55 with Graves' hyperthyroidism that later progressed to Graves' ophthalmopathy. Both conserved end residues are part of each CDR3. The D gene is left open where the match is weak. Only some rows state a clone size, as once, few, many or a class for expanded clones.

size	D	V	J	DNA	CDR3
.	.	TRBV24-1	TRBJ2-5	TGTGCCACCAGTGATCCAGAGGGGGCCGGGGGGACCCAGTACTTC	CATSDPEGAGGTQYF
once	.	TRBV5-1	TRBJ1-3	TGCGCCAGCAGCATGCGCCCTCTTATAGACGGAGACACCATATATTTT	CASSMRPLIDGDTIYF
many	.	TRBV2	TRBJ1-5	TGTGCCAGCAGTGAGACAGGTGCGGTAGATCAGCCCCAGCATTTT	CASSETGAVDQPQHF
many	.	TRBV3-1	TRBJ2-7	TGTGCCAGCAGCCAATTTGCCAAACAGTACTTC	CASSQFAKQYF
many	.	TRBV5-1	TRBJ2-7	TGCGCCAGCAGCCAAAGCCCGGGGGTAGGTTTTTACGAGCAGTACTTC	CASSQSPGVGFYEQYF
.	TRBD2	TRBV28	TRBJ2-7	TGTGCCAGCAGAGAGGGAGGGATCTACGAGCAGTACTTC	CASREGGIYEQYF
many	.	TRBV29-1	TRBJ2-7	TGCAGCGGGGCGGTAGGATCCTACGAGCAGTACTTC	CSGAVGSYEQYF
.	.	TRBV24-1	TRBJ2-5	TGTGCCACCAAACCAACAGGGGAGGGAACCCAGTACTTC	CATKPTGEGTQYF
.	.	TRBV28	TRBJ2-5	TGTGCCAGCAGCGCCCGAGCCCAAGAGACCCAGTACTTC	CASSARAQETQYF
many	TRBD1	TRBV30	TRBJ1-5	TGTGCCTGGAGTAAGGGACAGGGGGTTGAGCCCCAGCATTTT	CAWSKGQGVEPQHF
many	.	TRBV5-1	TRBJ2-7	TGCGCCAGCAGCTTGGTTAGCTCGAGATACGAGCAGTACTTC	CASSLVSSRYEQYF
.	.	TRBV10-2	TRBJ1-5	TGCGCCAGCAGTGATCAGGGGTCGACTCAGCCCCAGCATTTT	CASSDQGSTQPQHF
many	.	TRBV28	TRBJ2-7	TGTGCCAGCAGTTTGACAGGCTCCGGCGAGCAGTACTTC	CASSLTGSGEQYF
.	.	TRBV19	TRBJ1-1	TGTGCCAGTAGTATTAAGGAGGGCAGCACTGAAGCTTTCTTT	CASSIKEGSTEAFF
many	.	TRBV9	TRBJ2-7	TGTGCCAGCAGCGTCTACGGGAGTACCGGATCCGAGCAGTACTTC	CASSVYGSTGSEQYF
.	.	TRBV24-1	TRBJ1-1	TGTGCCACCAGTGTCCGCAGGGAGAGGAACACTGAAGCTTTCTTT	CATSVRRERNTEAFF
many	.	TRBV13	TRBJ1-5	TGTGCCAGCAGCTCGCGACAGGACAATCAGCCCCAGCATTTT	CASSSRQDNQPQHF
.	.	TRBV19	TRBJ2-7	TGTGCCAGTAGCCCAGGGGAGGGGGATTCCTACGAGCAGTACTTC	CASSPGEGDSYEQYF
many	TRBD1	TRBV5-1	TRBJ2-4	TGCGCCAGCAGCTTGCCCGGACAGGCCGTAGCCAAAAACATTCAGTACTTC	CASSLPGQAVAKNIQYF
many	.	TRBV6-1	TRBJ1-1	TGTGCCAGCGGTCGAGAGGTACAAGCTTTCTTT	CASGREVQAFF
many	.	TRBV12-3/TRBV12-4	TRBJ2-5	TGTGCCAGCAGTTCGGTGGTGGAGACCCAGTACTTC	CASSSVVETQYF
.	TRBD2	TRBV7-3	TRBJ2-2	TGTGCCAGCAGCTTACAAAGCGGGAGGGCCGGGGAGCTGTTTTTT	CASSLQSGRAGELFF
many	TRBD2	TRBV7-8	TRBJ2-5	TGTGCCACCATTGGGTCTAGCGGGAGTCGGGAGACCCAGTACTTC	CATIGSSGSRETQYF
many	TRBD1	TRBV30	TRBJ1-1	TGTGCCTGGTTCTCGGGACAGTCGAACACTGAAGCTTTCTTT	CAWFSGQSNTEAFF
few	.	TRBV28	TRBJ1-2	TGTGCCAGCAGGATGGACAGAGCAACTTACTATGGCTACACCTTC	CASRMDRATYYGYTF
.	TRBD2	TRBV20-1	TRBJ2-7	TGCAGTGCTAGGGCGGCGAGCGGGAGGAGCTCCTACGAGCAGTACTTC	CSARAASGRSSYEQYF
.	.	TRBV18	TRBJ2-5	TGTGCCAGCTCACCCCGCTCGGGGCAAGAGACCCAGTACTTC	CASSPRSGQETQYF
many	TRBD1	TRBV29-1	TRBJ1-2	TGCAGCGTTGGGGACAGGGGGCGAGGTTATGGCTACACCTTC	CSVGDRGRGYGYTF
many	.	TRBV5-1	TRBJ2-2	TGCGCCAGCAGCTTGGACGGGGTGGGGAACACCGGGGAGCTGTTTTTT	CASSLDGVGNTGELFF
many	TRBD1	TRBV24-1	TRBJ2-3	TGTGCCACCAGTGACTCGACAGGGGGCCTCACAGATACGCAGTATTTT	CATSDSTGGLTDTQYF
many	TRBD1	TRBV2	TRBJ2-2	TGTGCCAGCAGGCATCGGACAGGGGAATCCACCGGGGAGCTGTTTTTT	CASRHRTGESTGELFF
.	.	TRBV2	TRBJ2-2	TGTGCCAGCAGTGAAGTGGGGGCGCAGAACACCGGGGAGCTGTTTTTT	CASSEVGAQNTGELFF
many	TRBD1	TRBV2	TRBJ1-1	TGTGCCAGCAGCGGGACAGCCGTGAACACTGAAGCTTTCTTT	CASSGTAVNTEAFF
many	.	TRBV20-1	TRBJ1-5	TGCAGTGCTAGAGATAGTGTCAGGGCCAATCAGCCCCAGCATTTT	CSARDSVRANQPQHF
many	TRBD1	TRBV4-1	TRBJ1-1	TGCGCCAGCAGCCAACCGGGACAGGGGGCCCTAGAAGCTTTCTTT	CASSQPGQGALEAFF
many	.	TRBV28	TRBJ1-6	TGTGCCAGCAGGAATCTGACACCCCTCCACTTT	CASRNLTPLHF
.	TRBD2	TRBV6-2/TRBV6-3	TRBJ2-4	TGTGCCAGCAGTTACCCTACGGCGGGAGTTGGTGGAGCCAAAAACATTCAGTACTTC	CASSYPTAGVGGAKNIQYF
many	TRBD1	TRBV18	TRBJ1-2	TGTGCCAGCTCACAAACACAGGGGGACTATGGCTACACCTTC	CASSQTQGDYGYTF
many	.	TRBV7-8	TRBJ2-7	TGTGCCAGCAGCTGGGGTGTGGCTAATGCCTACGAGCAGTACTTC	CASSWGVANAYEQYF
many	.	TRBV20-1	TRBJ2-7	TGCAGTGCTAGAGATCAGCAGGGCAAGCAGTACTTC	CSARDQQGKQYF
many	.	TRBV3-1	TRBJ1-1	TGTGCCAGCAGCCAAGCTCTCCCGCCTGAAGCTTTCTTT	CASSQALPPEAFF
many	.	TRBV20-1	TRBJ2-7	TGCAGTGCTAGCGGGAGCCTCTACGAGCAGTACTTC	CSASGSLYEQYF
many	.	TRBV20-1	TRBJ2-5	TGCAGTGCTAGAGCGAGAGGCGGGGTGGAGACCCAGTACTTC	CSARARGGVETQYF
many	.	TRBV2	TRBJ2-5	TGTGCCAGCAGTGAAGACCGGAGGCAGACCCAGTACTTC	CASSEDRRQTQYF
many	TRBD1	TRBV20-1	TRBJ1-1	TGCAGTGCCGGTGACAGGGGTGTAGAAGCTTTCTTT	CSAGDRGVEAFF
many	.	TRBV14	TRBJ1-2	TGTGCCAGCAGCCTTCGGGACGGTCCTAACTATGGCTACACCTTC	CASSLRDGPNYGYTF
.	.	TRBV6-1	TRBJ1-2	TGTGCCAGCAGCGGAGGTTCTAAGGGCTACACCTTC	CASSGGSKGYTF
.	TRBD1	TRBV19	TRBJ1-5	TGTGCCAGTAGGGGACAGGCCCTAAATCAGCCCCAGCATTTT	CASRGQALNQPQHF
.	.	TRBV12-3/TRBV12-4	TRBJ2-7	TGTGCCAGCAGCGGGTCCCGCGGCCCATCCTACGAGCAGTACTTC	CASSGSRGPSYEQYF
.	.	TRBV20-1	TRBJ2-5	TGTAGTGCTCGCCGGGACACGAGAGAGACCCAGTACTTC	CSARRDTRETQYF
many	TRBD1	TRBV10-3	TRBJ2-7	TGTGCCACCACTTCCGAGGGACAGACCTACGAGCAGTACTTC	CATTSEGQTYEQYF
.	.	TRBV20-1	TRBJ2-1	TGCAGTGCTAGGACACTGCGGGAATACAATGAGCAGTTCTTC	CSARTLREYNEQFF
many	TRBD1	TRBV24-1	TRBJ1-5	TGTGCCACCAGTGAGCGGGACAGTAGCAATCAGCCCCAGCATTTT	CATSERDSSNQPQHF
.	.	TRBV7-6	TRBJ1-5	TGTGCCAGCAGCTTAGAGGGTGGTTCGCCCCAGCATTTT	CASSLEGGSPQHF
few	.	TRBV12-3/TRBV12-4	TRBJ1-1	TGTGCCAGCAGTTTTCTCGGCCAGGGGTATATGAACACTGAAGCTTTCTTT	CASSFLGQGYMNTEAFF
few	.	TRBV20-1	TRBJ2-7	TGCAGTGCAGGGGGACTCCGTTCCTACGAGCAGTACTTC	CSAGGLRSYEQYF
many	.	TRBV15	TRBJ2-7	TGTGCCACCAGCAGGGAGTTCTACGAGCAGTACTTC	CATSREFYEQYF